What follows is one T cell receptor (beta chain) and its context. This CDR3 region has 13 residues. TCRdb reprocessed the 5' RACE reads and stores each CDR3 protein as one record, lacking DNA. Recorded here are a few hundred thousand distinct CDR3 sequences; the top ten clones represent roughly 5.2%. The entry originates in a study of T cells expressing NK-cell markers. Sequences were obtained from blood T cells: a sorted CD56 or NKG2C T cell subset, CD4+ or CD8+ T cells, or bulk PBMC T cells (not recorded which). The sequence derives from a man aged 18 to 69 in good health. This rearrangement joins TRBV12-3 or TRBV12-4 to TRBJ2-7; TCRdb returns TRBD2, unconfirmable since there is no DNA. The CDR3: CASTLQGNYEQYF.